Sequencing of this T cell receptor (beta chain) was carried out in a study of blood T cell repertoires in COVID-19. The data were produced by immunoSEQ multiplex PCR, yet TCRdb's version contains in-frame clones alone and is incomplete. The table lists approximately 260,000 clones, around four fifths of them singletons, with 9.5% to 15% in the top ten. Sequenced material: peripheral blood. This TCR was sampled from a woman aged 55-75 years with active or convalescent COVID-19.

CDR3 loop: CASSTQDRLAKNIQYF. CDR3 nucleotide sequence: TGTGCCAGCAGCACTCAAGACAGGCTGGCCAAAAACATTCAGTACTTC. The rearrangement uses TRBV2 and TRBJ2-4, with D possibly TRBD1 on 6 matching bases. The CDR3 loop spans 16 amino acids. Trimming pared 6 bases from V and 1 base from J, leaving 16 bases between. Looked up from germline, CDR1 is SNHLY and CDR2 is FYNNEI.